This entry lists 4 T cell receptor beta chains sequenced from one sample in a study of PD-1 blockade in classical Hodgkin lymphoma. Each patient experienced a relapse that followed autologous stem cell transplantation, and brentuximab vedotin exposure varied. The method was immunoSEQ multiplex PCR; TCRdb's version includes in-frame clones alone and lacks a portion of them. The sample shows tens of thousands of clones, more than 65% of them seen only once. The source material was peripheral blood mononuclear cells (PBMCs), sampled before the second cycle of nivolumab. The receptor set was obtained from a human donor with classical Hodgkin lymphoma.

A word on this clone: Within the sample, other DNA sequences also encode this same CDR3. This rearrangement joins TRBV19 to TRBJ2-1, with D tentatively TRBD2 (7 bases). The CDR3 is made up of 15 amino acids. V was clipped by 3 bases and J by 2 bases, with 11 bases between them. Germline CDR1 and CDR2: LNHDA and SQIVND (reference sequence). The CDR3 DNA is TGTGCCAGTAGTATCGGGGGGACAACCTACAATGAGCAGTTCTTC. The encoded protein is CASSIGGTTYNEQFF.

The chain combines TRBV5-4 with TRBJ1-3, with TRBD1 as a possible D gene (6 bases). The V gene's germline CDR1 is SGHNT and CDR2 YYREEE (reference sequence). The CDR3 is 15 amino acids. Trimming pared 4 bases from V and 0 bases from J, leaving 11 bases between. The CDR3 protein is CASSLEGGSGNTIYF. CDR3 in DNA: TGTGCCAGCAGCCTGGAGGGGGGCTCTGGAAACACCATATATTTT.

The V and J genes are TRBV13 and TRBJ2-3; TRBD2 agrees at 9 bases. V dropped 6 bases and J dropped 6; count of bases not matched to a gene: 13. CDR3 length equals 16 residues. Per the germline V gene, CDR1 is PRHDT and CDR2 is FYEKMQ (reference sequence). Written as DNA, the CDR3 is TGTGCCAGCAGTCCATTGGGGGCGGGAGGGCCGGATACGCAGTATTTT. Translating it yields CASSPLGAGGPDTQYF.

This clone is medium-sized (0.01 to 0.1%) in the sample. The rearrangement joins TRBV2 to TRBJ2-7; D is undetermined. Trimming shortened V by 4 bases and J by 5 bases, and 6 bases separated the two germline ends. Germline CDR1 is SNHLY and CDR2 is FYNNEI. The CDR3 runs 11 residues. CDR3 bases: TGTGCCAGCAGTGGGTTGAACGAGCAGTACTTC. Residues: CASSGLNEQYF. The full variable domain, rest sourced from reference TRBV2 and TRBJ2-7, is EPEVTQTPSHQVTQMGQEVILRCVPISNHLYFYWYRQILGQKVEFLVSFYNNEISEKSEIFDDQFSVERPDGSNFTLKIRSTKLEDSAMYFCASSGLNEQYFGPGTRLTVT.